This TCR beta chain was sequenced for a study of OX40 agonist ivuxolimab in advanced cancers. Turning to the study itself: Under the entry rules, prior anti-PD-1, anti-PD-L1 or anti-CTLA-4 therapy was allowed, and roughly 39% had some.

This CDR3 is built from 14 residues. Per germline, CDR1 SGHRS and CDR2 YFSETQ. The ends were cut back, 6 bases at V and 1 base at J, with 8 bases in the middle. Study observations and caveats: Partial responders receiving 0.1-3.0 mg/kg showed among the lowest clonal expansion.

This table comes from immunoSEQ multiplex PCR, and its TCRdb copy is limited to in-frame clones, with some not included. The table records approximately 26,000 clones, around three quarters of them present only once. This clone has more than one count but fewer than ten. Its specificity is not known. The rearrangement links TRBV5-1 to TRBJ1-6; tentatively, D is TRBD1 (5 bases). The specimen comprised CD4+ or CD8+ T cells sorted from blood, sampled in a trial of the OX40 agonist ivuxolimab. This receptor was obtained from an adult with an advanced solid tumor such as melanoma, head and neck, liver or kidney cancer. CDR3 DNA: TGCGCCAGCATGCAGGGTTCCTATAATTCACCCCTCCACTTT. This gives the protein CASMQGSYNSPLHF.